These T cell receptor beta chains were read from a single sample in a study of regulatory T cells in long-lasting Graves disease. Via MiXCR, TCRdb re-called the multiplex PCR reads, giving one row per CDR3 protein. Here the sample spans fewer than 650,000 distinct CDR3 sequences, more than 15% being singletons. The same data also contributed to another study, on T cells in Graves' hyperthyroidism and ophthalmopathy.

Sequences were derived from peripheral blood mononuclear cells (PBMCs), sampled at new diagnosis, from a patient treated with antithyroid drugs. The receptors shown here come from a man younger than 35 with Graves disease. CDR3s include the opening cysteine and the closing phenylalanine or tryptophan. The order of the fields is J gene, D gene, CDR3 length, clone size, V gene, CDR3 protein, CDR3 DNA. The D gene is left open where the match is weak. Rows may omit the clone size; those that give it use once, few, many or a size class.

TRBJ2-7 | TRBD2 | 13 | many | TRBV20-1 | CQGTSGRGYEQYF | TGCCAGGGGACTAGCGGGAGGGGGTACGAGCAGTACTTC
TRBJ2-1 | TRBD2 | 14 | few | TRBV6-1 | CARPPGGLYNEQFF | TGTGCCAGACCCCCCGGGGGGTTATACAATGAGCAGTTCTTC
TRBJ1-6 | . | 16 | . | TRBV3-1 | CASSQDPPTQISPLHF | TGTGCCAGCAGCCAAGATCCCCCCACTCAGATTTCACCCCTCCACTTT
TRBJ1-2 | . | 12 | . | TRBV10-3 | CAIGLDNYGYTF | TGTGCCATCGGGCTGGACAACTATGGCTACACCTTC
TRBJ2-7 | TRBD1 | 13 | few | TRBV13 | CASTPRGGGEQYF | TGTGCCAGCACCCCAAGAGGGGGCGGCGAGCAGTACTTC
TRBJ2-1 | . | 18 | . | TRBV10-3 | CAISGSVPLRERGNEQFF | TGTGCCATCAGTGGATCTGTCCCCTTGAGGGAGCGAGGGAATGAGCAGTTCTTC
TRBJ2-3 | . | 18 | . | TRBV9 | CASSVSPDGGSSTDTQYF | TGTGCCAGCAGCGTAAGCCCTGACGGGGGATCTAGCACAGATACGCAGTATTTT
TRBJ1-5 | . | 13 | few | TRBV4-2 | CASSNEHNQPQHF | TGTGCCAGCAGCAACGAACACAATCAGCCCCAGCATTTT
TRBJ2-2 | . | 15 | many | TRBV30 | CAWTSGFLNTGELFF | TGTGCCTGGACCTCCGGGTTCCTCAATACCGGGGAGCTGTTTTTT
TRBJ2-3 | TRBD1 | 13 | many | TRBV29-1 | CSGDDGTGDTQYF | TGCAGCGGGGACGACGGGACAGGAGATACGCAGTATTTT
TRBJ2-7 | . | 11 | many | TRBV30 | CAWSVPGEQYF | TGTGCCTGGAGTGTACCGGGAGAGCAGTACTTC
TRBJ1-5 | . | 15 | few | TRBV5-6 | CASSLNRFSNQPQHF | TGTGCCAGCAGCCTAAACAGGTTTAGCAATCAGCCCCAGCATTTT
TRBJ2-7 | TRBD2 | 17 | many | TRBV7-9 | CASSLMTRTSGRNEQYF | TGTGCCAGCAGCTTAATGACAAGGACTAGCGGGAGAAACGAGCAGTACTTC
TRBJ1-1 | . | 13 | . | TRBV19 | CASSRGMYTEAFF | TGTGCCAGTAGTCGCGGGATGTACACTGAAGCTTTCTTT
TRBJ2-5 | . | 15 | many | TRBV7-9 | CASSPLGERQETQYF | TGTGCCAGCAGCCCTCTGGGCGAGCGGCAAGAGACCCAGTACTTC
TRBJ1-3 | . | 15 | . | TRBV6-1 | CASSRQGVTGNTIYF | TGTGCCAGCAGTCGTCAGGGAGTGACTGGAAACACCATATATTTT
TRBJ1-1 | TRBD1 | 16 | many | TRBV3-1 | CASSQDPGQGGTEAFF | TGTGCCAGCAGCCAAGATCCGGGACAGGGTGGTACTGAAGCTTTCTTT
TRBJ2-5 | . | 12 | . | TRBV29-1 | CSVERSRETQYF | TGCAGCGTTGAACGTAGCCGAGAGACCCAGTACTTC
TRBJ1-4 | . | 11 | many | TRBV2 | CASRRNEKLFF | TGTGCCAGCAGGAGGAATGAAAAACTGTTTTTT
TRBJ2-1 | TRBD2 | 14 | . | TRBV20-1 | CSANLVSGNNEQFF | TGCAGTGCTAATCTCGTGAGCGGGAACAATGAGCAGTTCTTC
TRBJ2-7 | . | 15 | . | TRBV6-5 | CASSYVGARLYEQYF | TGTGCCAGCAGTTACGTCGGGGCTCGACTATACGAGCAGTACTTC
TRBJ1-2 | . | 14 | . | TRBV9 | CASSVDSRNYGYTF | TGTGCCAGCAGCGTAGATAGTCGGAACTATGGCTACACCTTC
TRBJ2-7 | . | 16 | few | TRBV5-1 | CASSLRRYGGSYEQYF | TGCGCCAGCAGTTTACGAAGGTATGGGGGCTCCTACGAGCAGTACTTC
TRBJ2-7 | TRBD1 | 13 | . | TRBV20-1 | CSASTGADYEQYF | TGCAGTGCCTCGACAGGGGCAGACTACGAGCAGTACTTC
TRBJ2-7 | TRBD1 | 16 | . | TRBV19 | CASSMKGTGLSCEQYF | TGTGCCAGTAGTATGAAGGGGACAGGGCTCTCCTGCGAGCAGTACTTC
TRBJ1-4 | . | 14 | . | TRBV6-2/TRBV6-3 | CASSYLGQNEKLFF | TGTGCCAGCAGTTACCTCGGACAGAATGAAAAACTGTTTTTT
TRBJ2-7 | TRBD1 | 13 | many | TRBV29-1 | CSVVDRASYEQYF | TGCAGCGTCGTTGACAGGGCGAGCTACGAGCAGTACTTC
TRBJ2-3 | . | 14 | . | TRBV4-1 | CASSQVLGSDTQYF | TGCGCCAGCAGCCAAGTATTAGGATCCGATACGCAGTATTTT